The sequence of this T cell receptor (beta chain) was determined in a study of blood T cell repertoires in COVID-19. Looking at the study overall: The United States, Italy and Spain supplied acute and convalescent COVID-19 samples. Nucleic acid was either cDNA or gDNA, and it came from T cells, B-cell-depleted T cells, or PBMCs.

This clone appeared once. The authors' processing: Reference gene primers were amplified, and this amplification served to estimate nucleated cell counts. Assay used: immunoSEQ multiplex PCR; TCRdb lists only in-frame clones, some missing. V and J calls and clone size are as listed in that table; D and trimming were resolved from the DNA. The table has fewer than 400,000 clones, around 85% seen once. CDR1 LNHDA and CDR2 SQIVND come from the germline V gene (reference sequence). The CDR3 is 14 residues long. Trimming took off 4 bases at V and 3 bases at J, with 13 bases between the two ends. Sequenced material: peripheral blood. The clonotype comes from a woman between 18 and 29 years old with acute or convalescent COVID-19. The J gene is TRBJ2-7, the V gene TRBV19, with D perhaps TRBD2 (5 bases). Here the CDR3 DNA reads TGTGCCAGTAGTAAAAACGAGCGGAACTACGAGCAGTACTTC. This gives the protein CASSKNERNYEQYF. Combining the CDR3 with reference TRBV19 and TRBJ2-7 gives the whole variable domain DGGITQSPKYLFRKEGQNVTLSCEQNLNHDAMYWYRQDPGQGLRLIYYSQIVNDFQKGDIAEGYSVSREKKESFPLTVTSAQKNPTAFYLCASSKNERNYEQYFGPGTRLTVT.